The 20 T cell receptor beta chains reported below all come from one sample, sequenced in a study of T cell responses to AZD1222 COVID-19 vaccine. Sequencing was performed with immunoSEQ multiplex PCR; in TCRdb, only in-frame clones are kept and a portion is missing. Here the sample spans around 84,000 clones, around 86% being singletons. The starting material was peripheral blood, obtained on day 0 of AZD1222 vaccination. These receptor sequences come from an adult in good health.

The CDR3 sequence is CASSLHPGGTEAFF. The DNA of the CDR3 is TGTGCCAGCAGCTTACATCCAGGGGGCACTGAAGCTTTCTTT. The chain uses TRBV7-3 and TRBJ1-1; 7 nucleotides agree with TRBD1. The germline V gene has CDR1 SGHTA and CDR2 FQGTGA. With 2 bases clipped from V and 4 bases from J, the junction kept 4 bases outside the gene matches. The CDR3 has 14 residues.

The V call is TRBV4-2, the J call TRBJ1-5; 7 bases align to TRBD1. Trimming at V came to 2 bases and at J to 2 bases, leaving 9 bases not matched to a gene. Germline V gene sequence: CDR1 LGHNA, CDR2 YNFKEQ. CDR3 length equals 17 residues. CDR3 coding DNA: TGTGCCAGCAGCCAATTCATAGGGGGCGAAGGCAATCAGCCCCAGCATTTT. This encodes CASSQFIGGEGNQPQHF.

V is TRBV2 and J is TRBJ1-4, with D unclear. Germline V lookup: CDR1 SNHLY, CDR2 FYNNEI. This CDR3 is 14 amino acids long. Deletions cut 0 bases from V and 7 bases from J, with 9 bases between. The CDR3 loop reads CASSEAQRVEKLFF. CDR3 coding DNA: TGTGCCAGCAGTGAAGCGCAGAGGGTTGAAAAACTGTTTTTT. Combining the CDR3 with reference TRBV2 and TRBJ1-4 gives the whole variable domain EPEVTQTPSHQVTQMGQEVILRCVPISNHLYFYWYRQILGQKVEFLVSFYNNEISEKSEIFDDQFSVERPDGSNFTLKIRSTKLEDSAMYFCASSEAQRVEKLFFGSGTQLSVL.

The gene calls are TRBV27 and TRBJ2-2, with D perhaps matching TRBD1 (6 bases). Trimming took off 8 bases at V and 7 bases at J, with 14 bases between the two ends. The CDR3 covers 13 residues. In germline, CDR1 is MNHEY, CDR2 SMNVEV (reference sequence). CDR3 residues: CASLRGMSGELFF. Here the CDR3 DNA reads TGTGCCAGCCTCAGGGGTATGAGCGGGGAGCTGTTTTTT.

The chain recombines TRBV5-1 with TRBJ1-3; D is perhaps TRBD1 (6 bases). This CDR3 region has 17 residues. Germline values: CDR1 SGHRS, CDR2 YFSETQ. Trimming cost V 3 bases and J 0 bases, with 16 bases left between them. CDR3 sequence reads: CASSSFSDSTSGNTIYF. For the CDR3, the DNA is TGCGCCAGCAGCTCGTTCTCGGACAGCACCTCTGGAAACACCATATATTTT.

The CDR3 is CARSPSREMPKETQYF. The CDR3 DNA follows: TGTGCCAGAAGCCCAAGCAGGGAAATGCCTAAAGAGACCCAGTACTTC. The chain joins TRBV5-3 to TRBJ2-5; D possibly corresponds to TRBD1 (5 bases). TRBV5-3 is sorted into the ORF group, with uncertain function. Trimming took 4 bases from V and 3 from J, leaving 19 bases between them. This CDR3 has 16 amino acids.

The J gene is TRBJ2-7, the V gene TRBV4-3; TRBD2 is a possible D gene (6 bases). Germline lookup yields CDR1 LGHNA and CDR2 YSLEER. This CDR3 region has 15 residues. The V gene lost 4 bases and the J gene lost 1 base, with 14 bases spanning the gap. In DNA form, the CDR3 reads TGCGCCAGCAGCCCGCGGGACGGCCGATCCTACGAGCAGTACTTC. Protein sequence: CASSPRDGRSYEQYF.

The CDR3 bases are TGTGCCAGCAGCAGGCTATTCCGGGACAGGGTGGTAACTAATGAAAAACTGTTTTTT. Translated: CASSRLFRDRVVTNEKLFF. The V gene is TRBV5-5, the J gene TRBJ1-4; 9 bases match TRBD1. This CDR3 spans 19 amino acids. V shed 4 bases and J 1 base; nucleotides not matched to a gene: 14. Germline assignment: CDR1 SGHKS and CDR2 YYEKEE (reference sequence). The full variable domain, completed using reference TRBV5-5 and TRBJ1-4, is DAGVTQSPTHLIKTRGQQVTLRCSPISGHKSVSWYQQVLGQGPQFIFQYYEKEERGRGNFPDRFSARQFPNYSSELNVNALLLGDSALYLCASSRLFRDRVVTNEKLFFGSGTQLSVL.

V gene TRBV24-1 combines with J gene TRBJ1-5; D might be TRBD1 (5 bases). The CDR3 is 13 residues long. V lost 6 bases and J 8 bases, leaving 13 bases between the germline ends. Germline lookup yields CDR1 KGHDR and CDR2 SFDVKD. The CDR3 is CATSPGYLEPQHF. The CDR3 bases are TGTGCCACCAGTCCAGGGTATTTGGAGCCCCAGCATTTT.

The chain uses TRBV7-2 and TRBJ2-7; 9 nucleotides agree with TRBD1. V trimming: 4 bases; J trimming: 2 bases; junction bases outside the gene matches: 6. Looked up from germline, CDR1 is SGHTA and CDR2 is FQGNSA. CDR3 length equals 15 residues. CDR3 in amino acids: CASSSGTGSPYEQYF. CDR3 coding DNA: TGTGCCAGCAGCTCCGGGACAGGGAGTCCCTACGAGCAGTACTTC.

The chain combines TRBV6-2 or TRBV6-3 with TRBJ2-1; 14 bases line up with TRBD2. Germline values: CDR1 MNHEY, CDR2 SVGEGT. Germline trimming cut 4 bases from V and 2 bases from J; bases unmatched to any gene: 4. The CDR3 is made up of 17 amino acids. CDR3 nucleotide sequence: TGTGCCAGCAGTTCCGCGACTAGCGGGAGGGCCTACAATGAGCAGTTCTTC. It encodes CASSSATSGRAYNEQFF.

The V and J genes are TRBV30 and TRBJ1-5; 10 bases match TRBD1. CDR1 is GTSNPN and CDR2 is SVGIG in the germline V gene (reference sequence). The trim removed 3 bases at V and 3 bases at J, leaving 11 bases unmatched. This CDR3 contains 17 residues. Here the CDR3 DNA reads TGTGCCTGGAGGGCTCCAACGGGACAGGGGATCAATCAGCCCCAGCATTTT. Translation: CAWRAPTGQGINQPQHF.

The V call is TRBV5-5, the J call TRBJ1-4; no clear D gene. Trimming pared 0 bases from V and 7 bases from J, leaving 13 bases between. Germline V gives CDR1 SGHKS, CDR2 YYEKEE (reference sequence). CDR3 size: 15 residues. In DNA form, the CDR3 reads TGTGCCAGCAGCTTGGGTGGGAAGACCCTTGAAAAACTGTTTTTT. This translates into CASSLGGKTLEKLFF. The whole variable domain, filled in from reference TRBV5-5 and TRBJ1-4, reads DAGVTQSPTHLIKTRGQQVTLRCSPISGHKSVSWYQQVLGQGPQFIFQYYEKEERGRGNFPDRFSARQFPNYSSELNVNALLLGDSALYLCASSLGGKTLEKLFFGSGTQLSVL.

V is TRBV5-1 and J is TRBJ2-1; TRBD1 aligns across 8 bases. With 4 bases clipped from V and 15 bases from J, the junction kept 18 bases outside the gene matches. The germline V gene encodes CDR1 SGHRS and CDR2 YFSETQ. The CDR3 totals 15 residues. As DNA, the CDR3 is TGCGCCAGCAGCGGGACAGGCGGGGTTGAATGGGTAGTGTTCTTC. Amino acid sequence: CASSGTGGVEWVVFF.

The chain is built from TRBV6-2 or TRBV6-3 and TRBJ2-2; D ambiguous. Trimming cost V 5 bases and J 6 bases, with 13 bases left between them. Germline CDR1 is MNHEY and CDR2 is SVGEGT. The CDR3 covers 14 residues. The CDR3 DNA reads as TGTGCCAGCAGTCCAACCGGACGGCCCGGGGAGCTGTTTTTT. It yields the protein CASSPTGRPGELFF.

V gene TRBV2 combines with J gene TRBJ1-1, with D hard to call. The CDR3 length is 13 residues. V lost 1 base to trimming and J lost 5 bases, with 8 bases between them. Germline V gene sequence: CDR1 SNHLY, CDR2 FYNNEI. CDR3 in amino acids: CASSEVGNTEAFF. The CDR3, as DNA: TGTGCCAGCAGTGAAGTAGGGAATACTGAAGCTTTCTTT.

The rearrangement uses TRBV7-3 and TRBJ2-1, with D possibly TRBD2 on 6 matching bases. Germline V CDR1 and CDR2: SGHTA, FQGTGA. The CDR3 is 14 residues long. The V and J ends lost 2 bases and 5 bases respectively, with 10 bases between them. The CDR3 region is CASSLGGTNNEQFF. In DNA, the CDR3 is TGTGCCAGCAGCTTAGGGGGGACCAACAATGAGCAGTTCTTC. The full variable domain, in which reference TRBV7-3 and TRBJ2-1 provide the parts outside the CDR3, is GAGVSQTPSNKVTEKGKYVELRCDPISGHTALYWYRQSLGQGPEFLIYFQGTGAADDSGLPNDRFFAVRPEGSVSTLKIQRTERGDSAVYLCASSLGGTNNEQFFGPGTRLTVL.

This chain connects TRBV7-8 to TRBJ1-5; the D is unclear. Looked up from germline, CDR1 is SGHVS and CDR2 is FQNEAQ. Trimming left V 1 base short and J 2 bases short, with 9 bases between. This CDR3 has 15 amino acids. This CDR3 reads CASSLEGWGNQPQHF. CDR3 nucleotide sequence: TGTGCCAGCAGCTTAGAAGGATGGGGCAATCAGCCCCAGCATTTT.

Details on this clone: Other DNA sequences in this specimen translate into the identical CDR3. The chain recombines TRBV11-2 with TRBJ2-1; TRBD2 matches at 7 bases. Germline CDR1 is SGHAT and CDR2 is FQNNGV. CDR3 length: 14 residues. The ends lost 2 bases at V and 5 bases at J; junction bases unmatched: 3. The DNA of the CDR3 is TGTGCCAGCAGCTTAATGGGGAGGGACAATGAGCAGTTCTTC. Protein product: CASSLMGRDNEQFF.

This clone was seen only a few times. This sequence joins TRBV5-1 and TRBJ1-3; tentative D call: TRBD1 (5 bases). Germline CDR1 reads SGHRS; CDR2 reads YFSETQ. The V end lost 6 bases, the J end lost 4 bases, and 14 bases lay between the germline ends. The CDR3 totals 14 residues. CDR3 sequence: CASTPRGDGNTIYF. DNA for the CDR3: TGCGCCAGCACCCCGAGGGGCGACGGAAACACCATATATTTT.